The present TCR beta chain was sequenced within a study of blood T cell repertoires in COVID-19. Study-wide context: Material from acute and convalescent COVID-19 was sourced from the United States, Italy and Spain.

The CDR3 is 18 amino acids. CDR1 is SNHLY and CDR2 is FYNNEI in the germline V gene. With V trimmed by 1 base and J by 0 bases, 11 bases remained unmatched. Profiling relied on immunoSEQ multiplex PCR, and the TCRdb table lists in-frame clones only, not all of them. The data show 150,000 to 200,000 clones, roughly 82% seen once. This clonotype originated in a woman in her thirties or forties with COVID-19, enrolled during active disease. This rearrangement joins TRBV2 to TRBJ2-7, with 8 bases identical to TRBD1. Sequencing input: peripheral blood. The CDR3 region is CASSEGPPDREDSYEQYV. The CDR3 DNA reads TGTGCCAGCAGTGAAGGCCCCCCGGACAGGGAAGACTCCTACGAGCAGTACGTC.